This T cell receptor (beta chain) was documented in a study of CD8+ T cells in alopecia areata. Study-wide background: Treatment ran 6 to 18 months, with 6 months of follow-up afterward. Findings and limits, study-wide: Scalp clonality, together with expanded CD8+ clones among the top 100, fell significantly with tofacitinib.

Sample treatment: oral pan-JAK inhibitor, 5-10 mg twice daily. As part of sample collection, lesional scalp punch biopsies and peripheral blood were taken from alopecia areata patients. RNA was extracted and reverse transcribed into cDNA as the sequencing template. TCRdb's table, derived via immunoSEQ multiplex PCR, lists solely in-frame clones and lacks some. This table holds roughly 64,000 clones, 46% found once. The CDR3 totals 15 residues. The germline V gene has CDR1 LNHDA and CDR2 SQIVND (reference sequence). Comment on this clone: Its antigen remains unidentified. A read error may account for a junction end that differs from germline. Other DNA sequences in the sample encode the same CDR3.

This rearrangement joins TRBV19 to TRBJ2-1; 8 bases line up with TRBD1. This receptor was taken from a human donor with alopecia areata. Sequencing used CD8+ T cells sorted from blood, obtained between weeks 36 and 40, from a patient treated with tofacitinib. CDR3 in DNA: TGTGCCAGTTCCCCTTCAGGGGGCCCCTACAATGAACAGTTCTTC. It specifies CASSPSGGPYNEQFF.